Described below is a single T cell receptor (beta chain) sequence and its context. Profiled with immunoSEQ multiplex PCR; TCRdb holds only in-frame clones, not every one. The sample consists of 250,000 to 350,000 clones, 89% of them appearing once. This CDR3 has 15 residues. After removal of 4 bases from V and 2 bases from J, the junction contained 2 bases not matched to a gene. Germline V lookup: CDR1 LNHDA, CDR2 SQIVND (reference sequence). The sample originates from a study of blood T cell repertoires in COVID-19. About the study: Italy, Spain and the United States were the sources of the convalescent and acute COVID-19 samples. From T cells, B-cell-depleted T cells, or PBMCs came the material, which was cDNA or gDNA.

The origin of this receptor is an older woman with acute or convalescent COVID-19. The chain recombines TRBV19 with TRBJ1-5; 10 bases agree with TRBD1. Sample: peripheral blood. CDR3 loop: CASSTGTGGNQPQHF. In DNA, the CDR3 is TGTGCCAGTAGTACTGGGACAGGGGGCAATCAGCCCCAGCATTTT.